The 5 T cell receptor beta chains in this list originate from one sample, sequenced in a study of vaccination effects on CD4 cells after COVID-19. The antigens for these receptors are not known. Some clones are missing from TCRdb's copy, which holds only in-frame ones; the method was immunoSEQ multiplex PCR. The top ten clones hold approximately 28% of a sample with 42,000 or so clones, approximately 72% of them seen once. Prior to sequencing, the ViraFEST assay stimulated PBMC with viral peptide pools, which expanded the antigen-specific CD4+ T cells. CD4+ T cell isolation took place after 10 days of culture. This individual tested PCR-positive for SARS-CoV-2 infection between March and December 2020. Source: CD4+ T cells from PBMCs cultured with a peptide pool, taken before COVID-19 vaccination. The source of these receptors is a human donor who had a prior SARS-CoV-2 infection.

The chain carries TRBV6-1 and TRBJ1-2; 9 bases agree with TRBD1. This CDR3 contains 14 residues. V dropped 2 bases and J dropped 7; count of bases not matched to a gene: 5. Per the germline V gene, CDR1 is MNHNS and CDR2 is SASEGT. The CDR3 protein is CASSERTGGPGYTF. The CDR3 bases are TGTGCCAGCAGTGAACGAACAGGGGGCCCTGGCTACACCTTC.

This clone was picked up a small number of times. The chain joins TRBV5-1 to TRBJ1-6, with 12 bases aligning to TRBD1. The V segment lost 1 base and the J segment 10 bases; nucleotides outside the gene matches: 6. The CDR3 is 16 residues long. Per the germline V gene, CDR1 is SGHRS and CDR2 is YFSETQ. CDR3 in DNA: TGCGCCAGCAGCTTGTGGGACAGGGGGCGCGAATCACCCCTCCACTTT. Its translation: CASSLWDRGRESPLHF.

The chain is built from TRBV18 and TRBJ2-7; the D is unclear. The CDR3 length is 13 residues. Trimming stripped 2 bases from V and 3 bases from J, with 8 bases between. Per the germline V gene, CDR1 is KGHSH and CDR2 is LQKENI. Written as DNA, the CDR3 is TGTGCCAGCTCACCAGAGTCCAGCTACGAGCAGTACTTC. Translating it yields CASSPESSYEQYF.

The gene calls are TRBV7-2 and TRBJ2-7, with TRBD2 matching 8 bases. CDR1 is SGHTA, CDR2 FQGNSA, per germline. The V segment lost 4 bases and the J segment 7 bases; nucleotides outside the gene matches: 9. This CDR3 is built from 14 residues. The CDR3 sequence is CASSSEGLVWEQYF. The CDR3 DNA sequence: TGTGCCAGCAGCTCAGAGGGACTAGTTTGGGAGCAGTACTTC.

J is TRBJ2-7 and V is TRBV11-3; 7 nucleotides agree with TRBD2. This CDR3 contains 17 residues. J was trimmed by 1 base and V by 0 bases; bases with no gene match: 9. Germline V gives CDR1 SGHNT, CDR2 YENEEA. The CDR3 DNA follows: TGTGCCAGCAGCTTAGATCTTATGAGGGAGGGTTCCTACGAGCAGTACTTC. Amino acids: CASSLDLMREGSYEQYF.